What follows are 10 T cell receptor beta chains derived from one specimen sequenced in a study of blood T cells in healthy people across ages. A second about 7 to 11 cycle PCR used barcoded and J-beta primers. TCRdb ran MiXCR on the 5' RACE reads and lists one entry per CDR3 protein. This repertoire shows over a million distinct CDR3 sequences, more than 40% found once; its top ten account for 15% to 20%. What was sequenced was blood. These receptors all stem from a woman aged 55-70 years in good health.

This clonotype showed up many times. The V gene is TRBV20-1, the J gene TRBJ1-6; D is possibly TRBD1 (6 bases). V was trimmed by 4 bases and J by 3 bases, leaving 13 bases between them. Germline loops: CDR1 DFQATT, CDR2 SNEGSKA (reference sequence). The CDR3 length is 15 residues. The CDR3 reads CSAIKTGNYNSPLHF. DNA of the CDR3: TGCAGTGCTATCAAAACAGGGAACTATAATTCACCCCTCCACTTT.

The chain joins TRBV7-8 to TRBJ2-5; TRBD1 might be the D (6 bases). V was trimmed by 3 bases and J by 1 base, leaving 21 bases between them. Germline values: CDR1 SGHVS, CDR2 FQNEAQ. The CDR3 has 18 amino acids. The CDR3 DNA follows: TGTGCCAGCAGCTTTACAGGGTCGCACACCTCGGGCCAAGAGACCCAGTACTTC. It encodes CASSFTGSHTSGQETQYF.

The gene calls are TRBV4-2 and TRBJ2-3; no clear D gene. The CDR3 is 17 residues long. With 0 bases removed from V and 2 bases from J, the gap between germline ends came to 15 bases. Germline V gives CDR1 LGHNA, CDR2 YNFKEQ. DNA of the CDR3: TGTGCCAGCAGCCAAGAAAGGTCAGTCCTCTCCACAGATACGCAGTATTTT. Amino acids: CASSQERSVLSTDTQYF.

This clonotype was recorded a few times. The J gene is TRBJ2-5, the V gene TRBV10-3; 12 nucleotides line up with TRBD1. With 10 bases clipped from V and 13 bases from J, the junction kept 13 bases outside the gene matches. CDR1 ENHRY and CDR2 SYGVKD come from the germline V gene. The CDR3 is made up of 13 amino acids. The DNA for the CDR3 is TGTGCCACCGACCGCGGGACAGGGGGCGATTGGTACTTC. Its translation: CATDRGTGGDWYF.

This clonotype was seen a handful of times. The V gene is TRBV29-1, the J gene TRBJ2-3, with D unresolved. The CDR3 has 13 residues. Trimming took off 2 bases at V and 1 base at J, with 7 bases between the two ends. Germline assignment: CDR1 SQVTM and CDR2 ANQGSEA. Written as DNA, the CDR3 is TGCAGCGTTGAAAGCCAGGGCACAGATACGCAGTATTTT. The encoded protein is CSVESQGTDTQYF.

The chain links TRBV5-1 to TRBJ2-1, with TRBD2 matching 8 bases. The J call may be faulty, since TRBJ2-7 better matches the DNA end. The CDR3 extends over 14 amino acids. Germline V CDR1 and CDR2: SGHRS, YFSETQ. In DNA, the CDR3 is TGCGCCAGCAGCTCGTTACTAGCGGACAATGAGCAGTACTTC. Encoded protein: CASSSLLADNEQYF.

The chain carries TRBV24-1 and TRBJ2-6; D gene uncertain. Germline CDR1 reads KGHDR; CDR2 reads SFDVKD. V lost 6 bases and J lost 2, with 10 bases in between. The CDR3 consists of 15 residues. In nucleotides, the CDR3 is TGTGCCACCAGTTTAAGGGTCCCTGGGGCCAACGTCCTGACTTTC. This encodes CATSLRVPGANVLTF.

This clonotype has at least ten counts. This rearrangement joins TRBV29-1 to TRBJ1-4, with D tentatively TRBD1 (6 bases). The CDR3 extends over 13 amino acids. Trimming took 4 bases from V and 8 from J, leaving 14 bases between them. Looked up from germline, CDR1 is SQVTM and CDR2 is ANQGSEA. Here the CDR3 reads CSVARGVEEKLFF. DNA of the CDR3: TGCAGCGTTGCGAGGGGGGTAGAGGAAAAACTGTTTTTT.

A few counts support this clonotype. CDR3 protein: CASTGTSGSNEQFF. CDR3 DNA sequence: TGTGCCAGCACCGGGACTAGCGGGAGTAATGAGCAGTTCTTC. J is TRBJ2-1 and V is TRBV27; 14 bases match TRBD2. In germline, CDR1 is MNHEY, CDR2 SMNVEV (reference sequence). The CDR3 spans 14 residues. V was clipped by 7 bases and J by 7 bases; unmatched bases: 3.

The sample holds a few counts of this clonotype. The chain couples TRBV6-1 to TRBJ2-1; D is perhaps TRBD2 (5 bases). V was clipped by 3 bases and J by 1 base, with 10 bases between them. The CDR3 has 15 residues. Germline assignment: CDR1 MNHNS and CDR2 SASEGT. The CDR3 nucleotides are TGTGCCAGCAGTGACGTAGGAGGTTCCTACAATGAGCAGTTCTTC. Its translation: CASSDVGGSYNEQFF.